This entry describes one T cell receptor (beta chain). Its antigen is unknown. The input lacks base qualities; no much larger clone sits a single base away. Looking up the germline V gene (reference sequence) yields CDR1 WNHNN and CDR2 SYGVQD. V gives up 0 bases and J gives up 14 bases, and the segment between their germline ends measures 16 bases. The CDR3 sequence holds 14 residues, the cysteine and phenylalanine included. Of the read, only the CDR3 DNA is kept; its 42 bases are in frame from base 1. The data are from a study of cytomegalovirus exposure and HLA in healthy donors (TCRdb year 2017). With regard to the full study: According to a later analysis, one platform produced both the roughly 110 validation repertoires and the 666 repertoires of the first cohort. The study aimed to test whether signatures of past pathogen exposure could be identified by cataloging public T cell receptors. Along with the approximately 600-subject first cohort, a separate validation cohort of more than 90 different subjects was used. The study combined high-throughput TCR immunosequencing, statistical association of individual TCRs with disease status, and machine learning to predict cytomegalovirus infection status.

Here is what the overall study found, with its caveats: In vitro tests confirmed that a few of the cytomegalovirus-associated TCR beta chains recognize cytomegalovirus antigens. The study gave a list of over 150 TCR beta chains associated with cytomegalovirus. It was suggested by the authors that the approach could potentially be generalized to other disease states and immunological phenotypes. All 120 or so repertoires were used to score co-occurrence in the validation cohort in a later analysis, because that analysis had no HLA typing for the cohort. In a later analysis, TCRs clustered in the first cohort were found to also tend to co-occur in the roughly 110 validation repertoires, with around 94% of cluster scores above 0. In both the original and validation cohorts, the classifier was reported to diagnose cytomegalovirus status with high specificity and sensitivity. Most TCR sequences were observed very rarely across donors, whereas some public TCRs were present in many individuals.

The library was obtained by the immunoSEQ multiplex PCR assay. The authors' analysis ran thus. To diagnose cytomegalovirus status from the catalog of TCR beta chain sequences, a statistical classification framework was built. TCRdb holds this immuneACCESS table with in-frame rearrangements only. Some clones are missing; in checked studies, unresolved V genes explain under half, and the rest has no known cause. D and trimming were read from the DNA, whereas the V and J calls and clone size are those reported in that table. The sample table records under 200,000 clones; 89% of these occur just once. The ten most abundant clones make up about a tenth of the sample. The donors belonged to the validation cohort of approximately 130 subjects, which was separate from the approximately 610-subject first cohort.

The sequenced material came from PBMCs. This receptor chain uses TRBV10-1 and TRBJ1-4, with an unclear D gene assignment. The receptor comes from a woman aged 18-30 years in good health and CMV-seropositive. The DNA sequence reads TGCGCCAGCAGTGAGTCCAAGGATGCCTCGGGGCTGTTTTTT. This encodes CASSESKDASGLFF.